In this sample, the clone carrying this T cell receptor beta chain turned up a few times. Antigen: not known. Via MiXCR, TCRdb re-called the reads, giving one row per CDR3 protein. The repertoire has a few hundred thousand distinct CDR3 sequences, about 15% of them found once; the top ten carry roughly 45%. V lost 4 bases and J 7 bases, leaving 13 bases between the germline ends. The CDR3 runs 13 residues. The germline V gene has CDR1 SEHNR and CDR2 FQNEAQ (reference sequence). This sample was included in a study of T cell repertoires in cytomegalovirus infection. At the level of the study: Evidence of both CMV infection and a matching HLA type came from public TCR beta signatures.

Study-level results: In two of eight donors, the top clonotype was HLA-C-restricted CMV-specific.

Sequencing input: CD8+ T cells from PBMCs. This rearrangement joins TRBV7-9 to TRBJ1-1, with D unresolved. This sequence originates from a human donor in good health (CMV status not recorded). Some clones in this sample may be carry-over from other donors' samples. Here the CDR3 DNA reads TGTGCCAGCAGCTCCCACGACCCGGATGAAGCTTTCTTT. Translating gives CASSSHDPDEAFF.